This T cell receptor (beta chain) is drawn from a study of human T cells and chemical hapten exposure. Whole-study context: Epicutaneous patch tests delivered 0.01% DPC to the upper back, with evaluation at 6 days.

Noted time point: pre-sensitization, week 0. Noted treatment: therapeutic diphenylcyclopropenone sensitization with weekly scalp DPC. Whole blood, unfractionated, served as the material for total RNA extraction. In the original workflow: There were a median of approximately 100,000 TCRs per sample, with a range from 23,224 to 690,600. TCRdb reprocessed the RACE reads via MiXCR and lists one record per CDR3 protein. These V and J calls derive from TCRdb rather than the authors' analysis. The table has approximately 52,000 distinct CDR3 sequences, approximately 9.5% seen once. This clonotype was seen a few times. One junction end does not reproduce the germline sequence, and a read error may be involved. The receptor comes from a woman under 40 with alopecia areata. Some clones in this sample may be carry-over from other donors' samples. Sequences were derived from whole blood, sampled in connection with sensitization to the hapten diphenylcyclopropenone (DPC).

The CDR3 DNA is TGTGCCGCGGGCAGGACATTGACTAACTATGGCTACAACTTC. This gives the protein CAAGRTLTNYGYNF. The rearrangement joins TRBV28 to TRBJ1-2; TRBD1 is a possible D gene (5 bases). The length of the CDR3 is 14 residues. The germline V gene has CDR1 MDHEN and CDR2 SYDVKM.